This passage covers 14 T cell receptor beta chains from one sample sequenced in a study of T cell repertoires in cytomegalovirus infection. MiXCR, run by TCRdb on the reads, gives a single entry per CDR3 protein. The sample has about 210,000 distinct CDR3 sequences; approximately 7% are singletons. The sample taken for sequencing was PBMCs. The receptors shown here come from a human donor in good health (CMV status not recorded). Some clones in this sample may be carry-over from other donors' samples.

The table lists this clonotype with many counts. The chain links TRBV7-9 to TRBJ1-1; a possible D gene is TRBD1 (5 bases). The length of the CDR3 is 15 residues. Trimming removed 3 bases from V and 1 base from J, with 12 bases in between. Germline CDR1 reads SEHNR; CDR2 reads FQNEAQ (reference sequence). The CDR3 nucleotides read TGTGCCAGCAGCTTTGTCGGCAGGGAGAACACTGAAGCTTTCTTT. This gives the protein CASSFVGRENTEAFF.

This clonotype was seen many times. V gene TRBV6-2 or TRBV6-3 combines with J gene TRBJ2-2; 8 positions agree with TRBD1. Trimming cost V 3 bases and J 3 bases; bases outside gene matches: 9. The CDR3 runs to 17 residues. Looked up from germline, CDR1 is MNHEY and CDR2 is SVGEGT. CDR3 in amino acids: CASSYSETGEDTGELFF. CDR3 sequence (DNA): TGTGCCAGCAGTTATAGTGAGACAGGGGAGGACACCGGGGAGCTGTTTTTT.

This clonotype was seen many times. The chain carries TRBV5-4 and TRBJ2-1; D is uncertain. V was cut by 2 bases and J by 4 bases, with 4 bases left in between. Germline lookup yields CDR1 SGHNT and CDR2 YYREEE (reference sequence). The CDR3 consists of 12 residues. CDR3 DNA sequence: TGTGCCAGCAGCTTCGGTTACAATGAGCAGTTCTTC. It translates to CASSFGYNEQFF.

This clonotype has a count of ten or more. The CDR3 nucleotides read TGTGCCAGCAGTTTACCTTACAGGGGGCATTCACCCCTCCACTTT. Its protein is CASSLPYRGHSPLHF. The chain has TRBV28 and TRBJ1-6, with 9 bases lining up with TRBD1. CDR1 and CDR2 from the germline V gene are MDHEN and SYDVKM. V lost 2 bases, J lost 8 bases, and 4 bases stayed unmatched. The CDR3 totals 15 residues.

This clonotype has a count of ten or more. The rearrangement joins TRBV7-9 to TRBJ2-5; D may be TRBD1 (5 bases). The CDR3 is made up of 14 amino acids. V dropped 5 bases and J dropped 2 bases, with 12 bases sitting between them. Germline V CDR1 and CDR2: SEHNR, FQNEAQ (reference sequence). CDR3 region: CASSPQHRQETQYF. The CDR3 DNA sequence: TGTGCCAGCAGCCCACAACACAGGCAAGAGACCCAGTACTTC.

This clonotype was seen many times. The genes are TRBV6-1 and TRBJ2-3; 12 nucleotides match TRBD2. With 7 bases clipped from V and 1 base from J, the junction kept 6 bases outside the gene matches. This CDR3 region has 16 residues. Germline V gene lookup returns CDR1 MNHNS and CDR2 SASEGT. CDR3 sequence reads: CASMKRLAGGTDTQYF. The CDR3 nucleotides are TGTGCCAGCATGAAGCGACTAGCGGGGGGCACAGATACGCAGTATTTT.

This clonotype was picked up many times. This chain links TRBV12-5 with TRBJ2-7, with unresolved D. Trimming pared 0 bases from V and 2 bases from J, leaving 17 bases between. This CDR3 is built from 17 residues. The germline V gene has CDR1 LGHNT and CDR2 FRNRAP. The CDR3 sequence is CASGLVLQDETPYEQYF. The DNA for the CDR3 is TGTGCTAGTGGTTTGGTACTTCAGGACGAGACCCCCTACGAGCAGTACTTC. The full variable domain, completed using reference TRBV12-5 and TRBJ2-7, is DARVTQTPRHKVTEMGQEVTMRCQPILGHNTVFWYRQTMMQGLELLAYFRNRAPLDDSGMPKDRFSAEMPDATLATLKIQPSEPRDSAVYFCASGLVLQDETPYEQYFGPGTRLTVT.

This clonotype was seen at least ten times. The chain couples TRBV5-4 to TRBJ2-3, with TRBD2 identical over 9 bases. The CDR3 has 15 residues. J lost 6 bases, V lost 6 bases, and 11 bases had no gene match. The V gene's germline CDR1 is SGHNT and CDR2 YYREEE (reference sequence). The CDR3 region has the DNA TGTGCCAGCACCCCGGCGGGGGGGTCCAGCGATACGCAGTATTTT. Translation gives CASTPAGGSSDTQYF.

This clonotype has a count of ten or more. V and J are TRBV10-2 and TRBJ1-5, with D unclear. Germline CDR1 and CDR2: WSHSY and SAAADI. This CDR3 comprises 13 residues. Trimming shortened V by 4 bases and J by 0 bases, and 4 bases separated the two germline ends. CDR3 loop: CASSGLSNQPQHF. The CDR3 coding sequence is TGCGCCAGCAGTGGTCTTAGCAATCAGCCCCAGCATTTT.

This clonotype was found many times. This rearrangement joins TRBV12-3 or TRBV12-4 to TRBJ2-7; TRBD1 matches at 7 bases. The length of the CDR3 is 12 residues. The J segment lost 2 bases and the V segment lost 8 bases, leaving 3 bases of the junction unmatched. The CDR3 spells CASGTAAYEQYF. CDR3 sequence (DNA): TGTGCCAGCGGGACAGCAGCCTACGAGCAGTACTTC.

This clonotype was counted ten times or more. This chain links TRBV7-2 with TRBJ2-2; D uncertain. Germline V gene data show CDR1 as SGHTA and CDR2 as FQGNSA. The CDR3 runs 16 residues. V dropped 0 bases and J dropped 4 bases, with 12 bases sitting between them. The CDR3 sequence is CASSLAAAPGTGELFF. In DNA, the CDR3 is TGTGCCAGCAGCTTAGCGGCCGCTCCCGGCACCGGGGAGCTGTTTTTT.

The CDR3 spells CSAPERGGPPDTQYF. The CDR3 region has the DNA TGCAGTGCGCCAGAGAGAGGGGGGCCCCCAGATACGCAGTATTTT. The chain has TRBV20-1 and TRBJ2-3; D may match TRBD1 or TRBD2 (6 bases each). V lost 6 bases and J lost 4, with 20 bases in between. Germline V CDR1 and CDR2: DFQATT, SNEGSKA (reference sequence). The CDR3 is made up of 15 amino acids.

The chain employs TRBV19 and TRBJ2-6; TRBD2 matches at 12 bases. This CDR3 is built from 17 residues. The germline V gene encodes CDR1 LNHDA and CDR2 SQIVND (reference sequence). The ends lost 6 bases at V and 0 bases at J; junction bases unmatched: 3. CDR3 DNA: TGTGCCAGTAGCTCTAGCGGGAGGGCCTCTGGGGCCAACGTCCTGACTTTC. This codes for CASSSSGRASGANVLTF.

This clonotype has ten or more counts. In DNA form, the CDR3 reads TGTGCCAGCAGTTTATCCGGTGCCGGCTCCTACGAGCAGTACTTC. This translates into CASSLSGAGSYEQYF. The chain has TRBV7-6 and TRBJ2-7; D call uncertain. Trimming removed 6 bases at V and 0 bases at J, with 15 bases between. From germline, CDR1 is SGHVS and CDR2 FNYEAQ. This CDR3 comprises 15 residues.